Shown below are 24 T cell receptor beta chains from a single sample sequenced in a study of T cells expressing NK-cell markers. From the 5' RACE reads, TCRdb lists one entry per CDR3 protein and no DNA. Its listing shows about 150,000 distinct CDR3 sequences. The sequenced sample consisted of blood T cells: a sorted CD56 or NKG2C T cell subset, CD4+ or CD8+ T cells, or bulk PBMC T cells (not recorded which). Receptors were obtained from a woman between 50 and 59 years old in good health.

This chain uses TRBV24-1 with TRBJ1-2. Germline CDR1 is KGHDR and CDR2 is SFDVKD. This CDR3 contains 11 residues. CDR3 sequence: CAAQGSLGYTF.

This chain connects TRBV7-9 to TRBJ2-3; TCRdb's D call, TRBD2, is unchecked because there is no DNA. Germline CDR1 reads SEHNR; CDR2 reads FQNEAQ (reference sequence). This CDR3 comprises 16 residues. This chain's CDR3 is CASSFSGGGTTDTQYF.

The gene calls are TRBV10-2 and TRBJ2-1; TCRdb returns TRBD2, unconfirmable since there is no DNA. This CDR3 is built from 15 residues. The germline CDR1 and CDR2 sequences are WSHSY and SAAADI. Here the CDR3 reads CASSDPSGSFYEQFF.

CDR3 region: CSVATALNEKLFF. This chain joins TRBV29-1 and TRBJ1-4. The CDR3 has 13 residues. CDR1 and CDR2 (germline): SQVTM, ANQGSEA.

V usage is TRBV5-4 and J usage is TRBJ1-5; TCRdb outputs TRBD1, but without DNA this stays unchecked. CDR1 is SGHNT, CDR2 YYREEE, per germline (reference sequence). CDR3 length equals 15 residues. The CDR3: CASSHRGGPDQPQHF.

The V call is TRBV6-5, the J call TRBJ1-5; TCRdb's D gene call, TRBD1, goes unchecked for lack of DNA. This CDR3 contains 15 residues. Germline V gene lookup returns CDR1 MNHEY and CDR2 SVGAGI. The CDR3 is CASSNDRGGNQPQHF.

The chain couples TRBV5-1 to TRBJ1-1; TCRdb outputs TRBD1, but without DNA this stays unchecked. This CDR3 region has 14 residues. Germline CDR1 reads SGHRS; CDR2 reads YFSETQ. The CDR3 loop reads CASSLGTGKTEAFF.

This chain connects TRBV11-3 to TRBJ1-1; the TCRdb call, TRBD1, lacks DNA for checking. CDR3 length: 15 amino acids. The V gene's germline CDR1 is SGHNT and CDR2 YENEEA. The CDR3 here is CASSARDRGNTEAFF.

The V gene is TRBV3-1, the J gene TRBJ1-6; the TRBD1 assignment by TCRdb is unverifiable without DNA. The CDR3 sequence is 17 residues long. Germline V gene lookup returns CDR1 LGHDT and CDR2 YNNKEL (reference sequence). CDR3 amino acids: CASSQSAGAGWGSPLHF.

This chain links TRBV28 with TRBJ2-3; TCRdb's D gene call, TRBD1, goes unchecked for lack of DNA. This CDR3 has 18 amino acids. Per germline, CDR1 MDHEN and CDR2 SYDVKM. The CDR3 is CASSFVPTLGLFTDTQYF.

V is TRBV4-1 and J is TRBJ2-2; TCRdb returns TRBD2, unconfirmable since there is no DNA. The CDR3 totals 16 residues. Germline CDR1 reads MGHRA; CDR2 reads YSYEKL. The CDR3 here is CASSGSGLEGTGELFF.

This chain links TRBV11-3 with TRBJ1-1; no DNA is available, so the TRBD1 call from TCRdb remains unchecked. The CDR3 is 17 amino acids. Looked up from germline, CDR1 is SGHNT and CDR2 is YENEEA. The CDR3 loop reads CASSPSIVDRTLTEAFF.

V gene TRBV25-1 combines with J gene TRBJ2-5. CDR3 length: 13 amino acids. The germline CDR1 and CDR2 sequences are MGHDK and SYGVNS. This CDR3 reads CASSESSKETQYF.

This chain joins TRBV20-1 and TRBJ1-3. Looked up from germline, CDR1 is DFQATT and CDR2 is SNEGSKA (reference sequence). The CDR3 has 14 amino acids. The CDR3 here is CSARDLPEADTIYF.

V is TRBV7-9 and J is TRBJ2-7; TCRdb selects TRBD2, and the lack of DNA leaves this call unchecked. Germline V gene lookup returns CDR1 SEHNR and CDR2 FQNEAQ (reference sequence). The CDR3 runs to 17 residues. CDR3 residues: CASSLKGGTSEGGEQYF.

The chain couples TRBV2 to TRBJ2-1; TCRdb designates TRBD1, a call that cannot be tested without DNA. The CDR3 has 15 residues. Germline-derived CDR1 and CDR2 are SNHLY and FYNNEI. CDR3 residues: CAFPSGTGAYNEQFF.

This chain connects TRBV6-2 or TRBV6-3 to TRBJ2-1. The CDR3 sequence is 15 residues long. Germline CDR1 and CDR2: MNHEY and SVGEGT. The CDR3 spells CASSYSDGAYNEQFF.

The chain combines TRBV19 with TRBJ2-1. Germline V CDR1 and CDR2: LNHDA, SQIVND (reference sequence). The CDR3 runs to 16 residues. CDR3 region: CASRMRQSGVYNEQFF. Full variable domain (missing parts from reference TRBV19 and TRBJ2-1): DGGITQSPKYLFRKEGQNVTLSCEQNLNHDAMYWYRQDPGQGLRLIYYSQIVNDFQKGDIAEGYSVSREKKESFPLTVTSAQKNPTAFYLCASRMRQSGVYNEQFFGPGTRLTVL.

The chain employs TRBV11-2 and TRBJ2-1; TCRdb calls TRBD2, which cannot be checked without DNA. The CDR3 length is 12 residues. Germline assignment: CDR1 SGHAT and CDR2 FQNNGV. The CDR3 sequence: CASSSGLAETIF.

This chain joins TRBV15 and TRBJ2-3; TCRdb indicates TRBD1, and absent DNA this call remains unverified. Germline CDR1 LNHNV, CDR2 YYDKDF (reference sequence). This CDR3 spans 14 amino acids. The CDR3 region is CATSQGANSDTQYF.

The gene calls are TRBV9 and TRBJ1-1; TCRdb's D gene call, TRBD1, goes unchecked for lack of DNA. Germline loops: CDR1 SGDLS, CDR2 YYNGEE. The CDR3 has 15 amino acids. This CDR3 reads CASSVAGGLGTEAFF.

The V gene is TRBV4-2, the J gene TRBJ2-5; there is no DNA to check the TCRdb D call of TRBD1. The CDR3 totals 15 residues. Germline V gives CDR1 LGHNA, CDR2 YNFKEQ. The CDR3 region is CASSQDRGSRETQYF.

CDR3: CSVATGGEQPQHF. The chain links TRBV29-1 to TRBJ1-5; TCRdb's assignment of TRBD1 cannot be checked, as there is no DNA. Germline values: CDR1 SQVTM, CDR2 ANQGSEA. CDR3 length equals 13 residues.

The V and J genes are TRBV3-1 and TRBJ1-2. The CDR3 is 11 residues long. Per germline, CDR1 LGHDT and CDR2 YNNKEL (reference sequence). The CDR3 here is CASSQAYGYTF.